One and the same sample provided the 24 T cell receptor beta chains below, sequenced in a study of shared clonotypes between healthy human individuals. Data came from immunoSEQ multiplex PCR; TCRdb stores just in-frame clones and leaves some out. This table holds about 980,000 clones, approximately 76% found once. Sequenced: memory CD4+ T cells sorted from blood. Sample subset: CD45RA-negative fraction. These receptors originate from a man between 18 and 29 years old in good health.

CDR3 sequence reads: CASSLAATSSYNEQFF. CDR3 nucleotides: TGTGCCAGCAGCTTAGCCGCGACCTCCTCCTACAATGAGCAGTTCTTC. The genes are TRBV11-3 and TRBJ2-1; no clear D. V dropped 1 base and J dropped 0 bases, with 10 bases sitting between them. Germline CDR1 SGHNT, CDR2 YENEEA. The CDR3 totals 16 residues.

The chain uses TRBV11-2 and TRBJ2-7; 8 nucleotides line up with TRBD2. With V trimmed by 5 bases and J by 6 bases, 18 bases remained unmatched. CDR1 SGHAT and CDR2 FQNNGV come from the germline V gene. This CDR3 spans 17 amino acids. The CDR3 region has the DNA TGTGCCAGCAGCCCCGACGGGAGGGCAAACCAAAAAGGCGAGCAGTACTTC. Translated, it gives CASSPDGRANQKGEQYF.

The chain employs TRBV6-5 and TRBJ1-1; 8 positions match TRBD1. The CDR3 consists of 15 residues. CDR1 is MNHEY, CDR2 SVGAGI, per germline. Losses at the gene ends were 6 bases for V and 7 bases for J; bases not matched to a gene: 13. CDR3 loop: CASSQRQGQPFEAFF. The CDR3 DNA follows: TGTGCCAGCAGCCAGCGACAGGGGCAACCTTTTGAAGCTTTCTTT.

The chain recombines TRBV7-9 with TRBJ2-1; the D gene is possibly TRBD2 (7 bases). The CDR3 is 14 residues long. CDR1 is SEHNR and CDR2 is FQNEAQ in the germline V gene (reference sequence). Trimming shortened V by 3 bases and J by 7 bases, and 13 bases separated the two germline ends. The CDR3 sequence: CASSFGSGTNEQFF. CDR3 nucleotide sequence: TGTGCCAGCAGCTTTGGAAGCGGGACAAATGAGCAGTTCTTC.

This clone showed up just a few times. The chain uses TRBV7-9 and TRBJ2-7; 9 nucleotides line up with TRBD2. J lost 6 bases, V lost 6 bases, and 9 bases had no gene match. From germline, CDR1 is SEHNR and CDR2 FQNEAQ (reference sequence). The CDR3 contains 14 residues. DNA for the CDR3: TGTGCCAGCAGTCCGGCTAGCGGGAAAGTCGAGCAGTACTTC. This sequence encodes CASSPASGKVEQYF.

This clone was counted only a few times. The chain carries TRBV6-5 and TRBJ1-2; D is unresolved. The germline CDR1 and CDR2 sequences are MNHEY and SVGAGI. The CDR3 totals 14 residues. The ends were cut back, 2 bases at V and 4 bases at J, with 11 bases in the middle. The CDR3 nucleotides are TGTGCCAGCAGTTACGGCCGCACGGGCTATGGCTACACCTTC. Protein: CASSYGRTGYGYTF.

This rearrangement joins TRBV7-2 to TRBJ2-5; no clear D. Per the germline V gene, CDR1 is SGHTA and CDR2 is FQGNSA. Deletions cut 2 bases from V and 1 base from J, with 8 bases between. The CDR3 loop spans 14 amino acids. The CDR3 loop reads CASSLMVSQETQYF. CDR3 bases: TGTGCCAGCAGCTTAATGGTCAGCCAAGAGACCCAGTACTTC.

The chain couples TRBV6-1 to TRBJ2-5; TRBD2 might be the D (6 bases). This CDR3 has 15 amino acids. V lost 1 base and J 4 bases, leaving 13 bases between the germline ends. Germline V gene lookup returns CDR1 MNHNS and CDR2 SASEGT. The CDR3 DNA reads TGTGCCAGCAGTGAAGGGGCGGGGTGGGGAGAGACCCAGTACTTC. Protein sequence: CASSEGAGWGETQYF.

The rearrangement joins TRBV5-5 to TRBJ1-4; D ambiguous. V was cut by 0 bases and J by 0 bases, with 6 bases left in between. The CDR3 is 15 residues long. The germline V gene encodes CDR1 SGHKS and CDR2 YYEKEE (reference sequence). The CDR3 DNA reads TGTGCCAGCAGCTTGGACATTGCAACTAATGAAAAACTGTTTTTT. As protein: CASSLDIATNEKLFF.

This clone came up once. The rearrangement uses TRBV6-1 and TRBJ2-5; a possible D gene is TRBD2 (5 bases). Trimming left V 7 bases short and J 3 bases short, with 15 bases between. Germline CDR1 reads MNHNS; CDR2 reads SASEGT. CDR3 size: 14 residues. As DNA, the CDR3 is TGTGCCAGCATTCCGTATTTGCGGGAAGAGACCCAGTACTTC. Its protein is CASIPYLREETQYF.

V usage is TRBV10-3 and J usage is TRBJ2-1; 7 bases line up with TRBD2. Per the germline V gene, CDR1 is ENHRY and CDR2 is SYGVKD. Trimming removed 9 bases from V and 4 bases from J; junction bases left unmatched: 12. The CDR3 consists of 15 residues. CDR3 coding DNA: TGTGCCATTCAACCAAATGAGGGAGGGTACAATGAGCAGTTCTTC. It encodes CAIQPNEGGYNEQFF.

Concerning this clone itself: The sample has other DNA sequences that encode this CDR3 too. The rearrangement uses TRBV19 and TRBJ1-2; TRBD1 agrees at 10 bases. The J segment lost 0 bases and the V segment lost 6 bases, leaving 4 bases of the junction unmatched. This CDR3 spans 15 amino acids. The germline CDR1 and CDR2 sequences are LNHDA and SQIVND (reference sequence). The CDR3 coding sequence is TGTGCCAGTAGCGCTGGGACAGGGGCTAACTATGGCTACACCTTC. It is translated as CASSAGTGANYGYTF.

V is TRBV7-9 and J is TRBJ2-7; D unclear. CDR1 is SEHNR and CDR2 is FQNEAQ in the germline V gene (reference sequence). This CDR3 region has 13 residues. The V gene lost 4 bases and the J gene lost 1 base, with 8 bases spanning the gap. CDR3 DNA: TGTGCCAGCAGCTCAGGCAAATCCTACGAGCAGTACTTC. Translated: CASSSGKSYEQYF. Together with reference TRBV7-9 and TRBJ2-7, the CDR3 gives the full variable domain: DTGVSQNPRHKITKRGQNVTFRCDPISEHNRLYWYRQTLGQGPEFLTYFQNEAQLEKSRLLSDRFSAERPKGSFSTLEIQRTEQGDSAMYLCASSSGKSYEQYFGPGTRLTVT.

J is TRBJ2-1 and V is TRBV5-1; 7 bases are shared with TRBD1. CDR1 is SGHRS, CDR2 YFSETQ, per germline. CDR3 length equals 14 residues. V dropped 4 bases and J dropped 2; count of bases not matched to a gene: 3. The CDR3 loop reads CASSLGQPYNEQFF. The DNA for the CDR3 is TGCGCCAGCAGCCTGGGACAGCCCTACAATGAGCAGTTCTTC.

CDR3 DNA: TGTGCCTGGATGGCTAGCGGGGTAAATTTACTGGGGACCCAGTACTTC. Encoded protein: CAWMASGVNLLGTQYF. The chain couples TRBV30 to TRBJ2-5; 9 nucleotides line up with TRBD2. Per the germline V gene, CDR1 is GTSNPN and CDR2 is SVGIG (reference sequence). Trimming took 4 bases from V and 7 from J; bases not matched to a gene: 16. The CDR3 covers 16 residues.

This clone appeared a few times. The chain combines TRBV7-2 with TRBJ2-7, with no clear D. The germline V gene encodes CDR1 SGHTA and CDR2 FQGNSA. Trimming shortened V by 2 bases and J by 3 bases, and 8 bases separated the two germline ends. The CDR3 is made up of 13 amino acids. The CDR3 loop reads CASSLRYGYEQYF. Written as DNA, the CDR3 is TGTGCCAGCAGCTTACGCTATGGCTACGAGCAGTACTTC.

This rearrangement joins TRBV6-6 to TRBJ1-2; D is unclear. The CDR3 runs to 13 residues. Germline lookup yields CDR1 MNHNY and CDR2 SVGAGI (reference sequence). Trimming removed 7 bases at V and 8 bases at J, with 17 bases between. The CDR3 sequence: CASTSSQGHGYTF. CDR3 coding DNA: TGTGCCAGCACCTCCTCCCAAGGCCACGGCTACACCTTC.

This chain connects TRBV2 to TRBJ2-1; D is uncertain. V was trimmed by 3 bases and J by 1 base, leaving 7 bases between them. CDR3 length: 14 residues. The germline CDR1 and CDR2 sequences are SNHLY and FYNNEI. CDR3 sequence reads: CASSESRSYNEQFF. As DNA, the CDR3 is TGTGCCAGCAGTGAGTCTAGATCCTACAATGAGCAGTTCTTC.

This clone was found a few times. The chain recombines TRBV10-2 with TRBJ1-2; D is unresolved. V was clipped by 6 bases and J by 2 bases, with 10 bases between them. Germline CDR1 WSHSY, CDR2 SAAADI. The length of the CDR3 is 13 residues. The CDR3: CASSETANYGYTF. The CDR3 DNA reads as TGCGCCAGCAGCGAGACCGCAAACTATGGCTACACCTTC.

Only a few counts were recorded for this clone. Additional DNA sequences in this sample encode the identical CDR3. The rearrangement uses TRBV5-6 and TRBJ1-1; D is unresolved. From germline, CDR1 is SGHDT and CDR2 YYEEEE. The CDR3 contains 14 residues. Trimming pared 1 base from V and 1 base from J, leaving 8 bases between. The DNA for the CDR3 is TGTGCCAGCAGCTTGTTTAGGTCGAACACTGAAGCTTTCTTT. It yields the protein CASSLFRSNTEAFF. Together with reference TRBV5-6 and TRBJ1-1, the CDR3 gives the full variable domain: DAGVTQSPTHLIKTRGQQVTLRCSPKSGHDTVSWYQQALGQGPQFIFQYYEEEERQRGNFPDRFSGHQFPNYSSELNVNALLLGDSALYLCASSLFRSNTEAFFGQGTRLTVV.

The CDR3 region is CASSARTDASVSPLHF. CDR3 coding DNA: TGTGCCAGCAGCGCCAGGACGGACGCCTCGGTGTCACCCCTCCACTTT. V and J are TRBV7-3 and TRBJ1-6; no firm D call. This CDR3 is built from 16 residues. V was trimmed by 5 bases and J by 10 bases, leaving 21 bases between them. From germline, CDR1 is SGHTA and CDR2 FQGTGA.

J is TRBJ1-2 and V is TRBV14; D may be TRBD1 (5 bases). Germline values: CDR1 SGHDN, CDR2 FVKESK. Between the trimmed V and J ends, which lost 1 base and 4 bases, there was a span of 10 bases. CDR3 length: 14 residues. The CDR3 DNA follows: TGTGCCAGCAGCCAAGCGGGGGGAGTCTATGGCTACACCTTC. It translates to CASSQAGGVYGYTF.

The chain recombines TRBV30 with TRBJ1-4; D gene ambiguous. CDR3 length: 14 amino acids. The V gene's germline CDR1 is GTSNPN and CDR2 SVGIG (reference sequence). V was trimmed by 1 base and J by 0 bases, leaving 6 bases between them. The CDR3 sequence: CAWSGGSTNEKLFF. The CDR3 DNA follows: TGTGCCTGGAGTGGCGGATCAACTAATGAAAAACTGTTTTTT.

Turning to this clone: A clone one base away is much larger, so this may be a read error. In the same sample, other DNA sequences code for this CDR3. The chain joins TRBV9 to TRBJ1-1, with D hard to call. Trimming removed 0 bases from V and 0 bases from J, with 3 bases in between. Germline V CDR1 and CDR2: SGDLS, YYNGEE. The CDR3 is 13 residues long. Written as DNA, the CDR3 is TGTGCCAGCAGCGTAGCGGTGAACACTGAAGCTTTCTTT. This gives the protein CASSVAVNTEAFF.